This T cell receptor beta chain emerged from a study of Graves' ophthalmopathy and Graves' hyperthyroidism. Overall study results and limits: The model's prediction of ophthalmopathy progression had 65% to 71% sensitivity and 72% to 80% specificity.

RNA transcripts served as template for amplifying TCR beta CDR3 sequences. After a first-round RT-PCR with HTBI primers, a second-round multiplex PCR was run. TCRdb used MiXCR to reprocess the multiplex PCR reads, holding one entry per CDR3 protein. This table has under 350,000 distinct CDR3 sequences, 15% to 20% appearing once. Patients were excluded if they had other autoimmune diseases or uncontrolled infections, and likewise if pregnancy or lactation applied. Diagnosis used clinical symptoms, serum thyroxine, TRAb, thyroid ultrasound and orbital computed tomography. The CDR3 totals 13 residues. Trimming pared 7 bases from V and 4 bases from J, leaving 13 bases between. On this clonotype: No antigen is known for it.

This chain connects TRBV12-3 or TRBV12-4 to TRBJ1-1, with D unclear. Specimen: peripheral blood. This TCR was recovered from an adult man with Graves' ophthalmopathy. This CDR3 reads CASTEGLVTEAFF. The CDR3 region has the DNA TGTGCCAGCACCGAAGGGTTGGTCACTGAAGCTTTCTTT.